This is a list of T cell receptor beta chains from one sample in a study of CD8+CD57+ T cells in acquired aplastic anemia. TCRdb independently ran MiXCR on the reads; one entry per CDR3 protein. The sample shows 150,000 to 200,000 distinct CDR3 sequences, around 50% of them seen only once. Sample: sorted CD4+, CD8+, or CD8+CD57+ T cells (not recorded which) from PBMCs. These receptors originate from a human donor with aplastic anemia. Each CDR3 is given with its conserved first and last residue.

J: TRBJ1-6
V: TRBV5-1
CDR3: CASSPGHGQELSPLHF

J: TRBJ2-5
V: TRBV3-1
CDR3: CASRISGAQETQYF

J: TRBJ2-7
V: TRBV10-3
CDR3: CAIRGTQTYEQYF

J: TRBJ1-1
V: TRBV2
CDR3: CASSRDRGENTEAFF

J: TRBJ1-3
V: TRBV5-8
CDR3: CASSLAYGAGNTIYF

J: TRBJ1-6
V: TRBV9
CDR3: CASRRGLNSPLHF

J: TRBJ2-3
V: TRBV7-9
CDR3: CASSTAGGTQYF

J: TRBJ1-4
V: TRBV14
CDR3: CASSQTRSSGQTNEKLFF

J: TRBJ2-7
V: TRBV2
CDR3: CASSERQLYEQYF

J: TRBJ1-2
V: TRBV24-1
CDR3: CATSDSDRGHGYTF

J: TRBJ1-2
V: TRBV24-1
CDR3: CATSDSRTGNYGYTF

J: TRBJ2-1
V: TRBV11-1
CDR3: CASSLLVFTYNEQFF

J: TRBJ1-4
V: TRBV15
CDR3: CATSLFGANEKLFF

J: TRBJ2-3
V: TRBV7-9
CDR3: CASTLRGAYGTDTQYF

J: TRBJ2-7
V: TRBV10-3
CDR3: CAISERTATYEQYF

J: TRBJ2-5
V: TRBV20-1
CDR3: CSVAGGNTQETQYF

J: TRBJ1-2
V: TRBV24-1
CDR3: CATSDLYYGYTF

J: TRBJ2-7
V: TRBV20-1
CDR3: CSARAAREGRYEQYF

J: TRBJ2-7
V: TRBV6-1
CDR3: CASSLGAGYEQYF

J: TRBJ1-6
V: TRBV6-1
CDR3: CASSRALQGDSPLHF

J: TRBJ2-2
V: TRBV5-1
CDR3: CASSLPPTGERTGELFF

J: TRBJ2-7
V: TRBV9
CDR3: CASSFLGNEGEQYF